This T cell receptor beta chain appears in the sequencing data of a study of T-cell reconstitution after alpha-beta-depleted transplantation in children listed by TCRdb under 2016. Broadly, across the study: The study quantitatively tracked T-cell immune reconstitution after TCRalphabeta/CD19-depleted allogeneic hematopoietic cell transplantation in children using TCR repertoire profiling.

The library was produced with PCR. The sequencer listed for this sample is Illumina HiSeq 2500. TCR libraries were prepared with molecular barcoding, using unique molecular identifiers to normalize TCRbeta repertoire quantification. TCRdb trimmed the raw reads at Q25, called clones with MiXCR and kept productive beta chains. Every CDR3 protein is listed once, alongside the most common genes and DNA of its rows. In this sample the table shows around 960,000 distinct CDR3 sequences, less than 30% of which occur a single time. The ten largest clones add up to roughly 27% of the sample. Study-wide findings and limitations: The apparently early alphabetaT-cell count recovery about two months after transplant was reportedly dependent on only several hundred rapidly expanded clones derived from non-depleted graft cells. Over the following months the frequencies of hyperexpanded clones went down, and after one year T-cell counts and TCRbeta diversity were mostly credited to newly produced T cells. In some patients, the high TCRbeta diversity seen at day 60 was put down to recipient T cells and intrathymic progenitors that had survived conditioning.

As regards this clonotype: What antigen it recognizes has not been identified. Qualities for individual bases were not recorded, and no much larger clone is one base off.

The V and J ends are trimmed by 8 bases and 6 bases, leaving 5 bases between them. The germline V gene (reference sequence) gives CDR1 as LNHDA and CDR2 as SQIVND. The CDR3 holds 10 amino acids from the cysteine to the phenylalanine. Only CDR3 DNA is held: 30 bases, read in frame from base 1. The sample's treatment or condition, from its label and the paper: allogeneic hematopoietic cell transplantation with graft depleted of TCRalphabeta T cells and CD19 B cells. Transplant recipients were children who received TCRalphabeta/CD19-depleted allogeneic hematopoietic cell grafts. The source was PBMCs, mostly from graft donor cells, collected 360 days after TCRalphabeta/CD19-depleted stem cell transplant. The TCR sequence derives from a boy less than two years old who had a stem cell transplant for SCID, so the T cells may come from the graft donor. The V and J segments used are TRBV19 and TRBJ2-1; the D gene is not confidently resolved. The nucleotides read TGTGCCAGTGGTGTCAATGAGCAGTTCTTC. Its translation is CASGVNEQFF.